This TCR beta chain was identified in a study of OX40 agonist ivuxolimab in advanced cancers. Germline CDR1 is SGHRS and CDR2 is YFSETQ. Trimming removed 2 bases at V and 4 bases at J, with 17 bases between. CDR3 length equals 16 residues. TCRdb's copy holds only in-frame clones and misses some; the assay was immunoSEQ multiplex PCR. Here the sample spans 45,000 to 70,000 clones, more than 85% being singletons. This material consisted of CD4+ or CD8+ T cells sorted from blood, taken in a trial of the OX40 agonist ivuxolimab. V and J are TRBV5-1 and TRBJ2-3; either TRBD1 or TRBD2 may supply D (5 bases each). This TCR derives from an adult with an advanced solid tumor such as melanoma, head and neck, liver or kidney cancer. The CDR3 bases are TGCGCCAGCAGCTTACGTCATCCCCTGGGGGCAGATACGCAGTATTTT. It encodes CASSLRHPLGADTQYF.